Listed below are T cell receptor beta chains from one sample, sequenced in a study of blood T cell repertoires in COVID-19. Clones were read by immunoSEQ multiplex PCR, and TCRdb kept only the in-frame ones, dropping some. In the table there are some 170,000 clones, approximately 90% of which are singletons. The sample taken for sequencing was peripheral blood. These TCRs come from a woman aged 45-59 years with acute or convalescent COVID-19. Both conserved end residues are part of each CDR3. D genes are given only for firm matches. Clone size appears in some rows only: once, few, many, or a class for an expanded clone.

.	.	TRBV11-3	TRBJ1-3	CASSRSTGSGNTIYF	TGTGCCAGCAGCAGATCGACAGGCTCTGGAAACACCATATATTTT
.	few	TRBV9	TRBJ2-1	CASSLRGANNEQFF	TGTGCCAGCAGCTTACGGGGGGCAAACAATGAGCAGTTCTTC
.	.	TRBV3-1/TRBV3-2	TRBJ2-7	CASSPRESRISYEQYF	TGTGCCAGCAGCCCGAGAGAGAGCCGTATTTCCTACGAGCAGTACTTC
TRBD2	.	TRBV5-6	TRBJ2-1	CASSFLAGGPADEQFF	TGTGCCAGCAGCTTCCTAGCGGGAGGGCCAGCGGATGAGCAGTTCTTC
.	.	TRBV7-2	TRBJ2-7	CASSFSPGTAYEQYF	TGTGCCAGCAGCTTTTCCCCCGGAACAGCCTACGAGCAGTACTTC
.	.	TRBV7-2	TRBJ2-1	CASSLVSSSYNEQFF	TGTGCCAGCAGCTTAGTTTCTAGCTCCTACAATGAGCAGTTCTTC
.	.	TRBV7-8	TRBJ1-1	CASSPPNTEAFF	TGTGCCAGCAGCCCCCCTAACACTGAAGCTTTCTTT
TRBD1	.	TRBV5-1	TRBJ2-1	CASSPDRVAYNEQFF	TGCGCCAGCAGCCCAGACAGGGTCGCCTACAATGAGCAGTTCTTC
.	.	TRBV7-9	TRBJ2-1	CASSQENEQFF	TGTGCCAGCAGCCAAGAGAATGAGCAGTTCTTC
.	.	TRBV4-2	TRBJ1-2	CASSQDKWVGPGPEGYTF	TGTGCCAGCAGCCAAGATAAGTGGGTAGGTCCGGGTCCCGAAGGCTACACCTTC
TRBD2	.	TRBV9	TRBJ2-7	CASSVLAGGQHEQYF	TGTGCCAGCAGCGTCCTAGCGGGAGGACAGCACGAGCAGTACTTC
.	few	TRBV2	TRBJ1-5	CASSERGIGNQPQHF	TGTGCCAGCAGCGAACGGGGGATCGGCAATCAGCCCCAGCATTTT
.	.	TRBV11-1	TRBJ2-7	CASGLRDEQYF	TGTGCCAGCGGACTACGGGACGAGCAGTACTTC
TRBD1	.	TRBV19	TRBJ1-5	CASSRGQLNQPQHF	TGTGCCAGTAGCAGGGGACAGCTTAATCAGCCCCAGCATTTT
TRBD1	.	TRBV29-1	TRBJ2-7	CSVGQGGEQYF	TGCAGCGTGGGACAGGGGGGCGAGCAGTACTTC
.	few	TRBV19	TRBJ1-1	CASSIRYNTEAFF	TGTGCCAGTAGTATCCGGTACAACACTGAAGCTTTCTTT
.	few	TRBV5-1	TRBJ1-1	CASSLLESPAFF	TGCGCCAGCAGCTTGTTAGAGTCTCCAGCTTTCTTT
TRBD1	.	TRBV24-1	TRBJ1-5	CATSDLAGGQPQHF	TGTGCCACCAGTGATTTGGCAGGGGGCCAGCCCCAGCATTTT
.	.	TRBV29-1	TRBJ2-7	CSVYVRDYEQYF	TGCAGCGTTTACGTTCGGGACTACGAGCAGTACTTC
TRBD2	.	TRBV6-5	TRBJ2-7	CASSYRRGGSYEQYF	TGTGCCAGCAGTTATAGGCGGGGGGGTTCCTACGAGCAGTACTTC
.	.	TRBV3-1/TRBV3-2	TRBJ2-1	CASSHLGEDEQFF	TGTGCCAGCAGCCATTTAGGGGAGGATGAGCAGTTCTTC
.	.	TRBV5-8	TRBJ2-3	CASSRAGRSTDTQYF	TGTGCCAGCAGCCGGGCCGGGAGAAGCACAGATACGCAGTATTTT